This T cell receptor beta chain was captured in a study of human T cells and chemical hapten exposure. Across the whole study: Sensitization applied 2% DPC to roughly 2 cm by roughly 2 cm of upper inner arm skin. Alopecia areata, totalis and universalis patients, mostly female, were included. Throughout the approximately 24-week study, diphenylcyclopropenone was applied weekly to the patients' scalps.

The CDR3 sequence is 16 residues long. Germline V gives CDR1 MNHNS, CDR2 SASEGT. The V gene end was trimmed by 4 bases and the J gene end by 6 bases; junction bases not matched to a gene: 9. The library labeled individual cDNA molecules by adding unique molecular identifiers to them. TCRdb recomputed calls from the RACE reads with MiXCR, one row per CDR3 protein. The sample consists of roughly 81,000 distinct CDR3 sequences, roughly 8.5% of them appearing once. This clonotype was found a few times. Time point denoted: pre-sensitization, week 0. Noted treatment: therapeutic diphenylcyclopropenone sensitization with weekly scalp DPC.

The chain is built from TRBV6-1 and TRBJ2-3, with 11 bases lining up with TRBD2. The sample was whole blood, taken in connection with sensitization to the hapten diphenylcyclopropenone (DPC). The clonotype was recovered from a man aged 35 to 55 with alopecia areata. Some clones in this sample may be carry-over from other donors' samples. The CDR3 region has the DNA TGTGCCAGCAGTGCCCCCCTGGCTAGCGGGAGGGATACGCAGTATTTT. Translation: CASSAPLASGRDTQYF.